This TCR beta chain was recorded in a study of regulatory T cells in long-lasting Graves disease. Notes on the study in general: Accuracy might have suffered from few samples. Favored gene segments in persistent disease were TRBV28, TRBJ1-2 and TRBJ2-5.

Stated time point: newly diagnosed GD, antithyroid drugs for less than 3 months. RNA isolated from PBMCs was used to make the TCR library. CDR3 length: 15 residues. Trimming cost V 2 bases and J 0 bases; bases outside gene matches: 0. Germline CDR1 reads MRHNA; CDR2 reads SNTAGT. At least ten counts were recorded for this clonotype. Its specificity is unknown. Combining iRepertoire HTBI primers with Arm-PCR of CDR3 regions, the authors built TCR beta libraries. TCRdb ran MiXCR on the multiplex PCR reads and lists one entry per CDR3 protein. The sample has hundreds of thousands of distinct CDR3 sequences, around 15% seen once.

The chain carries TRBV6-4 and TRBJ2-1, with 8 bases that match TRBD2. Here the sequenced sample was peripheral blood mononuclear cells (PBMCs), taken at new diagnosis, from a patient treated with antithyroid drugs. This TCR was recovered from a female donor with Graves disease. CDR3 loop: CASSDGTSSYNEQFF. CDR3 in DNA: TGTGCCAGCAGTGACGGGACTAGCTCCTACAATGAGCAGTTCTTC.